The T cell receptor (beta chain) described here comes from a study of blood T cell repertoires in COVID-19. Study in general: The origin of the acute and convalescent COVID-19 samples was the United States, Italy and Spain. PBMCs, B-cell-depleted T cells, or T cells were the source of the cDNA or gDNA that made up the material.

Original handling: Using reference gene primer amplification, nucleated cell counts were estimated. Using immunoSEQ multiplex PCR, the repertoire was profiled, and TCRdb retains in-frame clones only, with some absent. The DNA was the basis for D and trimming; V, J and clone size are from that table. The sample lists around 150,000 clones, around 80% occurring once. Input material: peripheral blood. This sequence originates from a woman older than 75 with acute or convalescent COVID-19.

The CDR3 loop is CASSPGAGFPGELFF. The CDR3 nucleotides read TGTGCCAGCTCACCAGGGGCCGGTTTCCCCGGGGAGCTGTTTTTT. The chain links TRBV18 to TRBJ2-2, with D perhaps TRBD1 (5 bases). Trimming stripped 2 bases from V and 6 bases from J, with 13 bases between. In germline, CDR1 is KGHSH, CDR2 LQKENI. The CDR3 loop spans 15 amino acids.